A single sample gave rise to the 4 T cell receptor beta chains below, sequenced in a study of T cells in Graves' hyperthyroidism and ophthalmopathy. The TCR beta CDR3 regions underwent amplification using RNA transcripts as the source. TCR CDR3 underwent first-round RT-PCR with the HTBI primer set. TCRdb fed the multiplex PCR reads into MiXCR, producing one record per CDR3 protein. The data show about 610,000 distinct CDR3 sequences, roughly 46% seen once. The sequenced material came from peripheral blood or thyroid tissue (not recorded which). Receptors were obtained from a woman aged 18-30 years with Graves' hyperthyroidism.

The chain carries TRBV2 and TRBJ2-7; 9 positions agree with TRBD2. The CDR3 contains 14 residues. Germline CDR1 reads SNHLY; CDR2 reads FYNNEI. J gave up 0 bases and V 8 bases, and 5 bases lay outside the gene matches. In nucleotides, the CDR3 is TGTGCCAGCCCTCGACTAGCGGACTCCTACGAGCAGTACTTC. This codes for CASPRLADSYEQYF. The whole variable domain, filled in from reference TRBV2 and TRBJ2-7, reads EPEVTQTPSHQVTQMGQEVILRCVPISNHLYFYWYRQILGQKVEFLVSFYNNEISEKSEIFDDQFSVERPDGSNFTLKIRSTKLEDSAMYFCASPRLADSYEQYFGPGTRLTVT.

This clonotype appeared many times. The rearrangement joins TRBV7-9 to TRBJ1-2; D is ambiguous. Trimming pared 0 bases from V and 8 bases from J, leaving 13 bases between. Per the germline V gene, CDR1 is SEHNR and CDR2 is FQNEAQ (reference sequence). CDR3 length equals 14 residues. This CDR3 is CASSLAGTFDGYTF. CDR3 in DNA: TGTGCCAGCAGCTTAGCCGGAACCTTTGACGGCTACACCTTC.

In the case of this clonotype: This clone may be a read error of a much larger clone one base away. V usage is TRBV7-2 and J usage is TRBJ2-7, with D tentatively TRBD1 or TRBD2 (5 bases each). V dropped 5 bases and J dropped 2 bases, with 16 bases sitting between them. The germline V gene has CDR1 SGHTA and CDR2 FQGNSA. The CDR3 contains 15 residues. CDR3 sequence reads: CASSPGYGTPYEQYF. In DNA form, the CDR3 reads TGTGCCAGCAGCCCCGGGTACGGGACCCCCTACGAGCAGTACTTC.

At least ten counts were recorded for this clonotype. The chain links TRBV7-2 to TRBJ2-5; weak D call: TRBD2 (6 bases). V was cut by 5 bases and J by 4 bases, with 20 bases left in between. The CDR3 contains 16 residues. The germline V gene has CDR1 SGHTA and CDR2 FQGNSA. CDR3 sequence reads: CASSPAQGGAGETQYF. The CDR3 DNA follows: TGTGCCAGCAGCCCCGCCCAGGGCGGGGCTGGAGAGACCCAGTACTTC.